The 30 T cell receptor beta chains given below trace back to one sample, sequenced in a study of tumor and adjacent non-tumor tissue in lung cancer. RNA was extracted from bulk tissue without any cell sorting. Three rounds of nested PCR, following a modified ARM-PCR protocol, produced the TCRbeta library. One entry per CDR3 protein results from TCRdb running MiXCR on the multiplex PCR reads. The repertoire consists of about 110,000 distinct CDR3 sequences, with 75% to 90% occurring once and the leading ten covering 20% to 25%. Specimen: lung tumor tissue. All receptors come from a man between 65 and 85 years old with non-small cell lung cancer.

To note about this clonotype: A read error may account for a junction end that differs from germline. V gene TRBV11-2 combines with J gene TRBJ2-2, with 8 bases aligning to TRBD2. The germline V gene encodes CDR1 SGHAT and CDR2 FQNNGV. The CDR3 is 15 residues long. The DNA of the CDR3 is TGCGCCAGCAGCCTCCTAACGGGGGGGACTGGGGAGCTGTTTTTT. Amino acids: CASSLLTGGTGELFF.

The V gene is TRBV5-1, the J gene TRBJ2-5; perhaps TRBD2 as D (5 bases). From germline, CDR1 is SGHRS and CDR2 YFSETQ. The ends were cut back, 7 bases at V and 4 bases at J, with 11 bases in the middle. The length of the CDR3 is 12 residues. The CDR3: CASQAAGETQYF. The CDR3 coding sequence is TGCGCCAGCCAGGCGGCGGGAGAGACCCAGTACTTC.

Points on this clonotype: Sequence at one end of the junction differs from germline and may be a read error. V is TRBV5-6 and J is TRBJ1-6; D is perhaps TRBD1 (5 bases). This CDR3 comprises 15 residues. Germline loops: CDR1 SGHDT, CDR2 YYEEEE. The CDR3 region is CASSLRWGGNTPLHF. CDR3 DNA: TGTGCCAGCAGCTTGAGATGGGGGGGAAATACACCACTCCACTTT.

The CDR3 protein is CSALEGRKTGELFF. In DNA form, the CDR3 reads TGCAGTGCCCTAGAGGGAAGGAAGACCGGGGAGCTGTTTTTT. The chain combines TRBV29-1 with TRBJ2-2; maybe TRBD2 (5 bases). CDR3 length: 14 residues. CDR1 SQVTM and CDR2 ANQGSEA come from the germline V gene.

The V call is TRBV6-2 or TRBV6-3, the J call TRBJ2-2; the match to TRBD2 covers 11 bases. Trimming took 3 bases from V and 8 from J; bases not matched to a gene: 14. CDR3 length: 18 residues. Per the germline V gene, CDR1 is MNHEY and CDR2 is SVGEGT. The CDR3 nucleotides are TGTGCCAGCAGTTATTTAGTTAGCGGGAGGGCCGGAACTGGGGAGCTGTTTTTT. Its protein is CASSYLVSGRAGTGELFF.

Remarks on this clonotype: The junction and the germline gene differ at one end; a read error may be behind it. The gene calls are TRBV6-6 and TRBJ1-3, with 8 bases matching TRBD1. CDR1 and CDR2 (germline): MNHNY, SVGAGI (reference sequence). The CDR3 spans 15 residues. The CDR3 region is CAISYPGRGQSTINF. Written as DNA, the CDR3 is TGTGCCATCAGTTACCCAGGCAGGGGGCAGTCCACCATAAATTTT.

About this clonotype itself: This CDR3 fails to terminate in the conserved phenylalanine or tryptophan, so it likely reflects a read error. This chain connects TRBV4-2 to TRBJ2-3, with 8 bases matching TRBD2. This CDR3 has 15 residues. Per the germline V gene, CDR1 is LGHNA and CDR2 is YNFKEQ. CDR3 sequence reads: CASRQEREGRDTQYY. The CDR3 region has the DNA TGTGCCAGCAGACAAGAACGGGAGGGCCGTGATACGCAGTATTAT.

Details on this clonotype: One end of the junction fails to match germline, which may point to a read error. This chain uses TRBV20-1 with TRBJ2-4; D is unresolved. The CDR3 contains 13 residues. From germline, CDR1 is DFQATT and CDR2 SNEGSKA (reference sequence). In DNA, the CDR3 is TGCAGTGCTGTCAAAATAGTCAAAAACATTGAGTACTTC. It encodes CSAVKIVKNIEYF.

About this clonotype itself: At one boundary the junction diverges from the germline segment, which might be a read error. For the CDR3, the DNA is TGCAGGGCCGATAGAGGGAAGGCTAACTTTGGCTACACCTTC. It codes for CRADRGKANFGYTF. The gene calls are TRBV29-1 and TRBJ1-2; D unclear. The CDR3 has 14 amino acids. Germline V gene data show CDR1 as SQVTM and CDR2 as ANQGSEA.

About this clonotype: A much bigger clone sits one base away, suggesting this may be a read error. The rearrangement links TRBV5-1 to TRBJ2-5; TRBD1 is a possible D gene (7 bases). The CDR3 covers 14 residues. CDR1 is SGHRS, CDR2 YFSETQ, per germline. CDR3 coding DNA: TGCGCCATCAGCGCGGGACAGCCTCGAGAGACCCAGTACTTC. It translates to CAISAGQPRETQYF.

About this clonotype: Since the CDR3 does not end with the conserved phenylalanine or tryptophan, this likely comes from a read error. This rearrangement joins TRBV4-3 to TRBJ2-1; 8 bases agree with TRBD2. V was pared by 1 base and J by 4 bases, with 9 bases of the junction left unmatched. CDR3 length: 17 amino acids. The germline gives CDR1 LGHNA, CDR2 YSLEER. CDR3 sequence: CASSQVPAGAEYNEQFV. Written as DNA, the CDR3 is TGCGCCAGCAGCCAAGTCCCAGCGGGAGCTGAGTACAATGAGCAGTTCGTC.

The chain combines TRBV5-6 with TRBJ1-1; D remains ambiguous. V lost 4 bases, J lost 1 base, and 14 bases lay in between. The CDR3 has 15 residues. Germline loops: CDR1 SGHDT, CDR2 YYEEEE. CDR3 nucleotides: TGTGCCAGCAGCGGGAGAGGTTTATCGAACACTGAAGCTTTCTTT. Protein sequence: CASSGRGLSNTEAFF. Using reference TRBV5-6 and TRBJ1-1 for the parts outside the CDR3, the full variable domain is DAGVTQSPTHLIKTRGQQVTLRCSPKSGHDTVSWYQQALGQGPQFIFQYYEEEERQRGNFPDRFSGHQFPNYSSELNVNALLLGDSALYLCASSGRGLSNTEAFFGQGTRLTVV.

This clonotype was counted at least ten times. The chain combines TRBV20-1 with TRBJ2-3; possibly TRBD1 or TRBD2 for D (6 bases each). The germline V and J ends were trimmed by 5 bases and 3 bases, with 21 bases remaining between them. The CDR3 is 16 amino acids. Germline V gene lookup returns CDR1 DFQATT and CDR2 SNEGSKA (reference sequence). The CDR3 DNA sequence: TGCAGTGCTCCGCGTCGGTCCGGGGGCTTGACAGATACGCAGTATTTT. Translation gives CSAPRRSGGLTDTQYF.

This clonotype has at least ten counts. The chain joins TRBV12-3 or TRBV12-4 to TRBJ2-7, with D possibly matching TRBD1 (6 bases). The V end lost 6 bases, the J end lost 5 bases, and 11 bases lay between the germline ends. The CDR3 runs to 12 residues. CDR3 sequence (DNA): TGTGCCAGCAGCCGAGGACAGCACGAGCAGTACTTC. Translated: CASSRGQHEQYF.

This clonotype was recorded many times. The rearrangement uses TRBV5-1 and TRBJ1-1, with D possibly TRBD1 on 5 matching bases. Trimming left V 0 bases short and J 0 bases short, with 9 bases between. The CDR3 is made up of 15 amino acids. Germline CDR1 is SGHRS and CDR2 is YFSETQ. Here the CDR3 reads CASSLGGGMNTEAFF. In nucleotides, the CDR3 is TGCGCCAGCAGCTTGGGTGGGGGGATGAACACTGAAGCTTTCTTT.

Notes on this clonotype: One base away lies a much larger clone, so this may be a sequencing read error. This chain uses TRBV16 with TRBJ1-5; D gene unclear. The CDR3 contains 14 residues. Germline V lookup: CDR1 KGHSY, CDR2 FQNENV. The CDR3 spells CAISHSGNNQPQHF. The DNA for the CDR3 is TGTGCCATCAGCCACTCGGGGAACAATCAGCCCCAGCATTTT. The full variable domain, with the rest looked up from reference TRBV16 and TRBJ1-5, is GEEVAQTPKHLVRGEGQKAKLYCAPIKGHSYVFWYQQVLKNEFKFLISFQNENVFDETGMPKERFSAKCLPNSPCSLEIQATKLEDSAVYFCAISHSGNNQPQHFGDGTRLSIL.

Concerning this clonotype: The CDR3 does not end in the conserved phenylalanine or tryptophan, so this is likely a read error. The chain uses TRBV11-2 and TRBJ2-3, with unresolved D. The CDR3 has 13 amino acids. CDR1 and CDR2 from the germline V gene are SGHAT and FQNNGV. This CDR3 is CATSGRNTDTQYV. The CDR3 DNA is TGTGCTACGTCTGGTCGGAACACAGATACGCAGTATGTT.

The chain joins TRBV11-2 to TRBJ2-7, with D perhaps TRBD1 (7 bases). The CDR3 length is 14 residues. The V gene lost 7 bases and the J gene lost 5 bases, with 18 bases spanning the gap. CDR1 is SGHAT, CDR2 FQNNGV, per germline. CDR3 loop: CASNTSRGTHEQYF. CDR3 DNA: TGTGCCAGCAACACTAGCAGGGGGACCCACGAGCAGTACTTC.

Concerning this clonotype: One end of the junction is discordant with germline, which a read error may explain. The V and J genes are TRBV29-1 and TRBJ1-2; no definite D call. This CDR3 spans 16 amino acids. Germline CDR1 reads SQVTM; CDR2 reads ANQGSEA. CDR3 DNA: TGCGGCGTTATCCCCTATCAATCCTCAGGAGAAGATAGCTACACCTTC. Protein: CGVIPYQSSGEDSYTF.

This chain joins TRBV14 and TRBJ1-6; TRBD1 matches at 7 bases. The CDR3 covers 14 residues. Unmatched junction bases numbered 4, after V lost 4 bases and J lost 7 bases. Germline values: CDR1 SGHDN, CDR2 FVKESK. CDR3 bases: TGTGCCAGCAGCCGACAGGGTTGGAATTCACCCCTCCACTTT. It encodes CASSRQGWNSPLHF.

The gene calls are TRBV12-2 and TRBJ2-5; the tabulated D call, TRBD1, remains unverified against the DNA. TRBV12-2 is deemed a pseudogene. This CDR3 spans 19 amino acids. The CDR3 is CASCLMGPGQRANQETQYF. In DNA, the CDR3 is TGTGCAAGTTGCTTAATGGGCCCGGGACAGAGGGCGAACCAAGAGACCCAGTACTTC.

This clonotype was counted many times. V usage is TRBV28 and J usage is TRBJ1-5, with 7 bases aligning to TRBD1. V lost 6 bases to trimming and J lost 2 bases; unmatched junction nucleotides: 4. This CDR3 contains 14 residues. CDR1 MDHEN and CDR2 SYDVKM come from the germline V gene. CDR3 in amino acids: CASRRQGGNQPQHF. In DNA form, the CDR3 reads TGTGCCAGCAGACGTCAGGGGGGCAATCAGCCCCAGCATTTT.

Turning to this clonotype: A much larger clone differs by one base, so this may be a read error. The chain uses TRBV19 and TRBJ2-1; 7 nucleotides align to TRBD1. Germline-derived CDR1 and CDR2 are LNHDA and SQIVND (reference sequence). Unmatched junction bases numbered 10, after V lost 5 bases and J lost 3 bases. This CDR3 region has 16 residues. CDR3 region: CASSPIQGLLYNEQFF. The CDR3 DNA sequence: TGTGCCAGTAGTCCAATACAGGGGCTACTCTACAATGAGCAGTTCTTC.

Note on this clonotype: Mismatch with germline at one junction end may stem from a read error. The rearrangement uses TRBV4-1 and TRBJ2-5, with D perhaps matching TRBD2 (5 bases). Germline CDR1 MGHRA, CDR2 YSYEKL. This CDR3 region has 14 residues. CDR3 region: CASSQHWRRETQYF. Here the CDR3 DNA reads TGCGCTAGCAGCCAACATTGGAGGCGAGAGACCCAGTACTTC.

The DNA of the CDR3 is TGTGCCAGCAGTGAAGTCAGACTAGCCCCAGATACGCAGTATTTT. Translating gives CASSEVRLAPDTQYF. The chain couples TRBV6-1 to TRBJ2-3, with 7 bases identical to TRBD2. In germline, CDR1 is MNHNS, CDR2 SASEGT. This CDR3 is built from 15 residues. The V and J ends lost 1 base and 4 bases, in that order; junction bases with no gene match: 5.

This clonotype occurred once. The germline gene is not matched at one end of the junction; a read error may be the cause. The chain joins TRBV29-1 to TRBJ2-7; 9 bases match TRBD1. Germline assignment: CDR1 SQVTM and CDR2 ANQGSEA. The CDR3 totals 14 residues. This CDR3 reads CSLAGTGSPYEQYF. CDR3 sequence (DNA): TGCAGCCTTGCGGGGACAGGGTCGCCCTACGAACAGTACTTC.

In the case of this clonotype: One end of the junction fails to match germline, which may point to a read error. V and J are TRBV11-3 and TRBJ2-2, with D possibly being TRBD1 or TRBD2 (5 bases each). The germline V gene encodes CDR1 SGHNT and CDR2 YENEEA. CDR3 length equals 13 residues. CDR3 in DNA: TGTGCCGGTTGCTTCCTGGACACCGGGGAGCTGTTATTT. Protein: CAGCFLDTGELLF.

Comments on this clonotype: One junction end disagrees with the germline gene, perhaps due to a read error. The chain has TRBV5-6 and TRBJ2-7; a possible D gene is TRBD2 (6 bases). Looked up from germline, CDR1 is SGHDT and CDR2 is YYEEEE. The CDR3 covers 15 residues. The chain's CDR3 is CTSSLGGRPDYEQYF. The CDR3 nucleotides read TGTACCAGCAGCCTGGGAGGACGCCCGGACTACGAGCAGTACTTC.

The chain recombines TRBV20-1 with TRBJ2-2; either TRBD1 or TRBD2 may fit D (5 bases each). V was clipped by 7 bases and J by 16 bases, with 28 bases between them. CDR3 length: 14 amino acids. Germline CDR1 is DFQATT and CDR2 is SNEGSKA (reference sequence). Here the CDR3 reads CSVPDIKNTGKPFF. The CDR3 bases are TGCAGTGTCCCGGACATTAAGAACACCGGGAAGCCGTTTTTT.

The rearrangement joins TRBV4-3 to TRBJ2-4; D possibly corresponds to TRBD1 (6 bases). This CDR3 is built from 14 residues. With 3 bases removed from V and 10 bases from J, the gap between germline ends came to 16 bases. From germline, CDR1 is LGHNA and CDR2 YSLEER. In DNA, the CDR3 is TGCGCCAGCAGCCAGACAGGAGCCAAAGATATTCAGTACTTC. Translating gives CASSQTGAKDIQYF.